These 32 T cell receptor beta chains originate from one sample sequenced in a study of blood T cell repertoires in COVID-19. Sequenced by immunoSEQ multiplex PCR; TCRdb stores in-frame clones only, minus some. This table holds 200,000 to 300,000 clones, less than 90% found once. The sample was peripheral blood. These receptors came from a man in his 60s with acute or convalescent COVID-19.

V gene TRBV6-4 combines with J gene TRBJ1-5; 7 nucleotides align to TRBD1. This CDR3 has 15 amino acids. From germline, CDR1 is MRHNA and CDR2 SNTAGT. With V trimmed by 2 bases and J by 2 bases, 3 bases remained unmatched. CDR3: CASSDRGQGNQPQHF. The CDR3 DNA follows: TGTGCCAGCAGTGACAGGGGGCAAGGCAATCAGCCCCAGCATTTT.

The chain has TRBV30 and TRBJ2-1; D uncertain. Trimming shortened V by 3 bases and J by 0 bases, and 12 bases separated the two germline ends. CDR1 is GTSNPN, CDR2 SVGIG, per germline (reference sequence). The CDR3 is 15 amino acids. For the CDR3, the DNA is TGTGCCTGGAGCGGCGGCCTGAGCTCCTACAATGAGCAGTTCTTC. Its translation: CAWSGGLSSYNEQFF.

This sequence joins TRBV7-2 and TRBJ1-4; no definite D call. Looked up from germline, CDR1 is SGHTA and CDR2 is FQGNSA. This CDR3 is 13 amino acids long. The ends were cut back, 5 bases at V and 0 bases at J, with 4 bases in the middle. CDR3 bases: TGTGCCAGCAGCCGTACAACTAATGAAAAACTGTTTTTT. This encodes CASSRTTNEKLFF.

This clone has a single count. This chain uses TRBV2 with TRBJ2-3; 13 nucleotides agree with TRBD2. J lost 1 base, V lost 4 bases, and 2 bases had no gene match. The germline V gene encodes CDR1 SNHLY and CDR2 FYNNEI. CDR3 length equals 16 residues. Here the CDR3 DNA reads TGTGCCAGCAGTGGGGGACTAGCGGGACGCACAGATACGCAGTATTTT. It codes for CASSGGLAGRTDTQYF.

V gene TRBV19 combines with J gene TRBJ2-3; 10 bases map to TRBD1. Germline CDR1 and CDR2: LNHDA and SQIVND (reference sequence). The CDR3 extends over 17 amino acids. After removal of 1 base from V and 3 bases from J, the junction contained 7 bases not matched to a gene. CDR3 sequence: CASSIGRQGAVTDTQYF. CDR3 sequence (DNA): TGTGCCAGTAGTATAGGTCGACAGGGGGCTGTAACAGATACGCAGTATTTT.

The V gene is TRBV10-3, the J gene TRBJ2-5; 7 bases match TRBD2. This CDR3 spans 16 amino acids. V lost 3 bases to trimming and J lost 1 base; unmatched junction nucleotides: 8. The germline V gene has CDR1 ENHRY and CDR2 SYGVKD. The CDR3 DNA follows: TGTGCCATCAGTGAACGGGCGGGGGTTGCCCAAGAGACCCAGTACTTC. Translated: CAISERAGVAQETQYF.

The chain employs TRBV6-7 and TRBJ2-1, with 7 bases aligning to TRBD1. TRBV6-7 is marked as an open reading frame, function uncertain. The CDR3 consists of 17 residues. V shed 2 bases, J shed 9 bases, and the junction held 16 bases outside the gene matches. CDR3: CASSYPWDSLIGAEQFF. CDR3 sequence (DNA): TGTGCCAGCAGTTACCCTTGGGACAGTTTAATTGGGGCTGAGCAGTTCTTC.

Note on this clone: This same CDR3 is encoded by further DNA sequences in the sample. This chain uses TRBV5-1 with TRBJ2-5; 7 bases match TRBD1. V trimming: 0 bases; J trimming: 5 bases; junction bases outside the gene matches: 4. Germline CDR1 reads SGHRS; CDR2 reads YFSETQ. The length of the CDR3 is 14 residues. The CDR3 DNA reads TGCGCCAGCAGCTTGGGACAGGGAAGGGAGACCCAGTACTTC. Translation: CASSLGQGRETQYF.

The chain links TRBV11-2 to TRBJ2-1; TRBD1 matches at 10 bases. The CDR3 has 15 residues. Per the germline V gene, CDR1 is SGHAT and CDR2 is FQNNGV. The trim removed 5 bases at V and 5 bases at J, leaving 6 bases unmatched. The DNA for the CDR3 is TGTGCCAGCAGCGTCCGGGACAGGGGCCACAATGAGCAGTTCTTC. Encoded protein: CASSVRDRGHNEQFF. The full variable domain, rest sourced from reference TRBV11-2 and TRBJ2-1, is EAGVAQSPRYKIIEKRQSVAFWCNPISGHATLYWYQQILGQGPKLLIQFQNNGVVDDSQLPKDRFSAERLKGVDSTLKIQPAKLEDSAVYLCASSVRDRGHNEQFFGPGTRLTVL.

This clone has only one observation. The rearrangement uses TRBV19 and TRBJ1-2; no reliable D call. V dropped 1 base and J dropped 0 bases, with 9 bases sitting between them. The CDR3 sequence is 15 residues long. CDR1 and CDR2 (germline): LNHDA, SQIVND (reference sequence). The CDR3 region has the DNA TGTGCCAGTAGTATAGGACACCAAGCTAACTATGGCTACACCTTC. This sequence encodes CASSIGHQANYGYTF.

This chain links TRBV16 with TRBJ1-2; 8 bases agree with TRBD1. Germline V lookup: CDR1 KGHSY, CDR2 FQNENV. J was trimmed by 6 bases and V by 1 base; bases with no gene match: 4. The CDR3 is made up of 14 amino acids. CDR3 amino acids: CASSQYRGADGYTF. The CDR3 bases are TGTGCCAGCAGCCAATACAGGGGGGCGGATGGCTACACCTTC.

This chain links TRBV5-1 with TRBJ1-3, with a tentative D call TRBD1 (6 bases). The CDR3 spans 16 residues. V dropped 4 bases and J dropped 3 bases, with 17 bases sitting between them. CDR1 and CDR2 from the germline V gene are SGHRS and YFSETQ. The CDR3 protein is CASSALGGAIGNTIYF. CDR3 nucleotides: TGCGCCAGCAGCGCCCTTGGGGGGGCAATTGGAAACACCATATATTTT.

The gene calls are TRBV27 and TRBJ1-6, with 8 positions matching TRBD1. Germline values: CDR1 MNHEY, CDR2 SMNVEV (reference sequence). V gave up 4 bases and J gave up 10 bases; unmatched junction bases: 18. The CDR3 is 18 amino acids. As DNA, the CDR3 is TGTGCCAGCAGTTACGCCTCACCCGGGACAGGAGCTGGATCACCCCTCCACTTT. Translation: CASSYASPGTGAGSPLHF.

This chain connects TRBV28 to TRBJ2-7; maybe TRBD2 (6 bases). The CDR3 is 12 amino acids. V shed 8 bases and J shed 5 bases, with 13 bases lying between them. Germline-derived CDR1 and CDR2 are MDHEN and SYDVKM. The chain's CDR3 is CASAEGHNEQYF. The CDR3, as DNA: TGTGCCAGCGCGGAGGGCCACAACGAGCAGTACTTC.

CDR3 region: CATSRDRTGPQEQFF. CDR3 DNA sequence: TGTGCCACCAGCAGAGATCGAACAGGCCCCCAGGAGCAGTTCTTC. The chain carries TRBV15 and TRBJ2-1; D might be TRBD1 (5 bases). Germline V gives CDR1 LNHNV, CDR2 YYDKDF (reference sequence). V dropped 0 bases and J dropped 10 bases, with 16 bases sitting between them. The CDR3 runs 15 residues.

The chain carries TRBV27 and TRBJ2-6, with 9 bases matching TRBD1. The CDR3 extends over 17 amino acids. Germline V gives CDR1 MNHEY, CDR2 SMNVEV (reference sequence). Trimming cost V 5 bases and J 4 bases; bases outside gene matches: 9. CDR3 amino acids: CASSPRGQGSGANVLTF. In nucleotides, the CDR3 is TGTGCCAGCAGTCCGCGGGGACAGGGTTCGGGGGCCAACGTCCTGACTTTC.

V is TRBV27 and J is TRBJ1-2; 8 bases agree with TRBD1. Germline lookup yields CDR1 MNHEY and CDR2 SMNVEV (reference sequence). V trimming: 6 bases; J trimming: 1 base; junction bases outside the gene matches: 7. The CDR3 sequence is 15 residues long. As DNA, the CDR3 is TGTGCCAGCAGGTTAGGGACAGGACTTAACTATGGCTACACCTTC. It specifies CASRLGTGLNYGYTF.

The CDR3, as DNA: TGTGCCAGCAGCTTTAGAATGAACCGCCGGCCCCAGCATTTT. Protein: CASSFRMNRRPQHF. The chain employs TRBV11-3 and TRBJ1-5; D gene unclear. Trimming cost V 3 bases and J 9 bases, with 15 bases left between them. The CDR3 is 14 amino acids. Germline CDR1 and CDR2: SGHNT and YENEEA.

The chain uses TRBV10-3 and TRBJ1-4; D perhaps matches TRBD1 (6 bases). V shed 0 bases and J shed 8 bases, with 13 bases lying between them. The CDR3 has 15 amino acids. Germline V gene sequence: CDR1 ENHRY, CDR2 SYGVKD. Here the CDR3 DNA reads TGTGCCATCAGTGAGTCGGGGGGGACAAGCGAAAAACTGTTTTTT. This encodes CAISESGGTSEKLFF.

This CDR3 is CASSTPGGRNEQFF. In DNA form, the CDR3 reads TGTGCCAGCAGTACCCCGGGGGGGCGCAATGAGCAGTTCTTC. The genes are TRBV6-5 and TRBJ2-1; 8 bases are shared with TRBD2. There are 14 residues in the CDR3. The germline CDR1 and CDR2 sequences are MNHEY and SVGAGI. J lost 6 bases, V lost 5 bases, and 6 bases had no gene match.

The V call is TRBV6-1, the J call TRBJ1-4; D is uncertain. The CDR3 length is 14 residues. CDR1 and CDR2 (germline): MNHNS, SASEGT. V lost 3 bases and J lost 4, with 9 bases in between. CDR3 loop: CASSDSGYNEKLFF. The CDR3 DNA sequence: TGTGCCAGCAGTGATTCGGGATATAATGAAAAACTGTTTTTT.

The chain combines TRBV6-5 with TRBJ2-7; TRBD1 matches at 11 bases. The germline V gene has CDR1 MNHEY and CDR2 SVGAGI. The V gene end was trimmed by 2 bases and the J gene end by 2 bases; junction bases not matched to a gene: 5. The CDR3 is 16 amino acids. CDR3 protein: CASSYAGQGAPYEQYF. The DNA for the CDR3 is TGTGCCAGCAGTTACGCCGGACAGGGGGCTCCCTACGAGCAGTACTTC.

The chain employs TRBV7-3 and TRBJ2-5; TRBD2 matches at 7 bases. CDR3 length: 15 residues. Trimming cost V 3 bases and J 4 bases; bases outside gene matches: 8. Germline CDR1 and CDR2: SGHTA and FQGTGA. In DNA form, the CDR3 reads TGTGCCAGCAGCTTTTCTAGCGGAGGTGGAGAGACCCAGTACTTC. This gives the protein CASSFSSGGGETQYF.

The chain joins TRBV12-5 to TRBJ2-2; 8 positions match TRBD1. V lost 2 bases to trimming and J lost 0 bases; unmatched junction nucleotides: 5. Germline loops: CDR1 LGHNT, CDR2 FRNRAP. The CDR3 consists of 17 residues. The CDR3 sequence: CASGLPRTGSNTGELFF. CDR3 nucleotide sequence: TGTGCTAGTGGTTTGCCCCGGACAGGGTCGAACACCGGGGAGCTGTTTTTT.

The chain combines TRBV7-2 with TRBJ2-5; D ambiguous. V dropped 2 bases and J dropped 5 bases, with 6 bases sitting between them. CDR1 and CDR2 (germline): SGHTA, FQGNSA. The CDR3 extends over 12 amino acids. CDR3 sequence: CASSLFVETQYF. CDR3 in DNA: TGTGCCAGCAGCTTATTCGTGGAGACCCAGTACTTC.

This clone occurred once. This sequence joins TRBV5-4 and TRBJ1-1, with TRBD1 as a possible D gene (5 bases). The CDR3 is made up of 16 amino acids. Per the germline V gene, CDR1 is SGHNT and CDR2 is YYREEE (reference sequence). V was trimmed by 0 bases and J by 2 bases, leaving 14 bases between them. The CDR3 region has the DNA TGTGCCAGCAGCTTGGGAGGACACGCTACCAACACTGAAGCTTTCTTT. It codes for CASSLGGHATNTEAFF. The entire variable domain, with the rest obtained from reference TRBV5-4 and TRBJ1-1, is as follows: ETGVTQSPTHLIKTRGQQVTLRCSSQSGHNTVSWYQQALGQGPQFIFQYYREEENGRGNFPPRFSGLQFPNYSSELNVNALELDDSALYLCASSLGGHATNTEAFFGQGTRLTVV.

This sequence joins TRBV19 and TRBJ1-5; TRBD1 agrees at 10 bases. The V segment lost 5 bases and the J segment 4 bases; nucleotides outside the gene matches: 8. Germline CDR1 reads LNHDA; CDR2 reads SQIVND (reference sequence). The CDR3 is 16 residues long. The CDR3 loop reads CASSPMGQGINQPQHF. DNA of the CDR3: TGTGCCAGTAGTCCGATGGGACAGGGGATAAATCAGCCCCAGCATTTT.

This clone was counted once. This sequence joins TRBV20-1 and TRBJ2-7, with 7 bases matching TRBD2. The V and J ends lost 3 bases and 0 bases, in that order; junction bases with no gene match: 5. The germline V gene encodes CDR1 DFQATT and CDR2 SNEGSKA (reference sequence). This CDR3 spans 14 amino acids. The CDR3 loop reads CSASWGGSSYEQYF. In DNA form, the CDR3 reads TGCAGTGCTAGTTGGGGCGGGAGCTCCTACGAGCAGTACTTC.

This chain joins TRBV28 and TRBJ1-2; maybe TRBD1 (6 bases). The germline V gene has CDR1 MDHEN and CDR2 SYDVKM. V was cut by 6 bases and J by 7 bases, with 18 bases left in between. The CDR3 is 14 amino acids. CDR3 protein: CASSPPHRGAGYTF. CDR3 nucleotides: TGTGCCAGCAGCCCCCCCCATCGGGGGGCTGGCTACACCTTC.

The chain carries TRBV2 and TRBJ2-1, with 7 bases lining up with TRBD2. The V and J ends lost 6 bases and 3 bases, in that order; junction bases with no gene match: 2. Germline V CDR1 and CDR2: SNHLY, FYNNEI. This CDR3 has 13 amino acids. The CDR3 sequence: CASRLADYNEQFF. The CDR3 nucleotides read TGTGCCAGCAGGCTAGCGGACTACAATGAGCAGTTCTTC.

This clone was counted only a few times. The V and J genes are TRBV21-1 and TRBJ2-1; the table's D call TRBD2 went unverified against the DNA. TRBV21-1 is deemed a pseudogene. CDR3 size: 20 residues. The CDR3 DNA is TGTGCCAGCAGCAAAGGACAGACTAGCGGGGGGGACACTTCCTACAATGAGCAGTTCTTC. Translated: CASSKGQTSGGDTSYNEQFF.

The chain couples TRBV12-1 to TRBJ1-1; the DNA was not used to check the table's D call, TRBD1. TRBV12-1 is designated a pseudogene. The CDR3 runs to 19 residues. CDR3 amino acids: CASSHLVRRTGPVNTEAFF. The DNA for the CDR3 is TGTGCCAGCAGCCATTTGGTTAGGAGGACAGGGCCAGTAAACACTGAAGCTTTCTTT.